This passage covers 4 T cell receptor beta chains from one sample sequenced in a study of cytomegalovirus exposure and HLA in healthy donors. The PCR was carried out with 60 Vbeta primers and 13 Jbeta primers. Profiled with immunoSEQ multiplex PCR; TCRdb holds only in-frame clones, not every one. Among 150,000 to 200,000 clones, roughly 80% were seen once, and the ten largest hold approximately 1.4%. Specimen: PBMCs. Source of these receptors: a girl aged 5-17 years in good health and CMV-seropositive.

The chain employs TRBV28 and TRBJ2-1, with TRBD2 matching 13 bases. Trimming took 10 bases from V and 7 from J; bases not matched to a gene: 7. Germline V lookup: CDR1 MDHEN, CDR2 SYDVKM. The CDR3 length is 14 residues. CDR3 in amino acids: CATSPGLAGNEQFF. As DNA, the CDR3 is TGTGCCACCTCCCCGGGACTAGCGGGAAATGAGCAGTTCTTC.

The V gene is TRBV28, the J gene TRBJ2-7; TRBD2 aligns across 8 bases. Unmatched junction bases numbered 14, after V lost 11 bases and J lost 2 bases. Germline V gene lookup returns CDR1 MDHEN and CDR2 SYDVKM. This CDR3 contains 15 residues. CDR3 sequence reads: CAAGGLAGGTYEQYF. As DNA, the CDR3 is TGTGCCGCGGGGGGCCTGGCGGGGGGTACCTACGAGCAGTACTTC.

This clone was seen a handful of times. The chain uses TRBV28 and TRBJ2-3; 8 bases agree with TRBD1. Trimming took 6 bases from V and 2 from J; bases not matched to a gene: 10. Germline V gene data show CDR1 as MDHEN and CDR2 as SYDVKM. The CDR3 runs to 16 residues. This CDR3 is CASSPSGQGTTDTQYF. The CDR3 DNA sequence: TGTGCCAGCAGCCCCTCCGGACAGGGAACCACAGATACGCAGTATTTT.

CDR3 DNA sequence: TGCGCCAGCAGCCGACTCATAATGAACACTGAAGCTTTCTTT. It specifies CASSRLIMNTEAFF. This rearrangement joins TRBV5-1 to TRBJ1-1; D gene ambiguous. This CDR3 has 14 residues. V gave up 4 bases and J gave up 0 bases, with 10 bases separating them. The germline V gene encodes CDR1 SGHRS and CDR2 YFSETQ.